This T cell receptor beta chain is drawn from a study of cytotoxic CD8 clonotypes in ibrutinib-treated CLL. Overall study context: For this cohort, patients were some eleven relapsed/refractory and some 15 treatment-naive, while 17 were IGHV unmutated. Mean values per sample were a few hundred thousand productive templates and under 100,000 productive rearrangements.

Germline V gene lookup returns CDR1 LGHNT and CDR2 FRNRAP. V shed 5 bases, J shed 5 bases, and the junction held 8 bases outside the gene matches. This CDR3 comprises 15 residues. TCRdb's table, derived via immunoSEQ multiplex PCR, lists solely in-frame clones and lacks some. The table records about 130,000 clones, 70% to 90% of them present only once. The receptor's source is a human donor with chronic lymphocytic leukemia. This sample comprised PBMCs, obtained after 24 months of ibrutinib treatment. The chain employs TRBV12-5 and TRBJ2-2; 7 bases align to TRBD1. The CDR3 nucleotides read TGTGCTAGTGGTCTCTGGACAGGTGGGACCGGGGAGCTGTTTTTT. Translating gives CASGLWTGGTGELFF.